The next 9 T cell receptor beta chains were all read from a single sample in a study of cytomegalovirus exposure and HLA in healthy donors. In the PCR, 60 Vbeta and 13 Jbeta primers were used. The method was immunoSEQ multiplex PCR; TCRdb's version includes in-frame clones alone and lacks a portion of them. Seen here are approximately 190,000 clones, roughly 80% observed once, and the top ten hold about 1.5%. Material: PBMCs. All receptors come from a woman aged 18-29 years in good health and CMV-seronegative.

The chain employs TRBV5-4 and TRBJ2-1, with TRBD1 matching 9 bases. The length of the CDR3 is 15 residues. Germline assignment: CDR1 SGHNT and CDR2 YYREEE (reference sequence). V lost 3 bases to trimming and J lost 5 bases; unmatched junction nucleotides: 6. The CDR3 reads CASSYWTGVHNEQFF. The CDR3 nucleotides are TGTGCCAGCAGCTATTGGACAGGGGTCCACAATGAGCAGTTCTTC.

In its sample, this clone was seen a few times. This chain uses TRBV5-8 with TRBJ2-7, with 15 bases fitting TRBD2. The CDR3 has 18 amino acids. The V and J ends lost 3 bases and 4 bases, in that order; junction bases with no gene match: 11. Germline loops: CDR1 SGHTS, CDR2 YDEGEE. The CDR3 here is CASSSGLAGGPVPYEQYF. The CDR3 region has the DNA TGTGCCAGCAGCTCGGGACTAGCGGGAGGCCCTGTCCCTTACGAGCAGTACTTC.

The genes are TRBV9 and TRBJ2-5, with D tentatively TRBD1 (6 bases). Germline CDR1 is SGDLS and CDR2 is YYNGEE. Trimming pared 0 bases from V and 2 bases from J, leaving 11 bases between. The CDR3 extends over 15 amino acids. The CDR3 DNA reads as TGTGCCAGCAGCGTAGGTGGGGGCGGACAAGAGACCCAGTACTTC. This sequence encodes CASSVGGGGQETQYF. The full variable domain, its missing parts supplied by reference TRBV9 and TRBJ2-5, is DSGVTQTPKHLITATGQRVTLRCSPRSGDLSVYWYQQSLDQGLQFLIQYYNGEERAKGNILERFSAQQFPDLHSELNLSSLELGDSALYFCASSVGGGGQETQYFGPGTRLLVL.

The chain employs TRBV7-8 and TRBJ2-7; perhaps TRBD2 as D (6 bases). This CDR3 has 16 residues. In germline, CDR1 is SGHVS, CDR2 FQNEAQ. Trimming stripped 3 bases from V and 2 bases from J, with 17 bases between. The CDR3: CASSFRILGEAYEQYV. For the CDR3, the DNA is TGTGCCAGCAGCTTCCGGATTCTGGGGGAGGCCTACGAGCAGTACGTC.

This chain links TRBV7-2 with TRBJ2-7, with D tentatively TRBD1 (6 bases). Germline values: CDR1 SGHTA, CDR2 FQGNSA. The V end lost 5 bases, the J end lost 3 bases, and 11 bases lay between the germline ends. The CDR3 extends over 13 amino acids. The CDR3 spells CASSPRDNYEQYF. CDR3 nucleotide sequence: TGTGCCAGCAGCCCCAGGGACAACTACGAGCAGTACTTC.

This chain connects TRBV7-2 to TRBJ2-5, with 7 bases that match TRBD1. The CDR3 length is 15 residues. Germline assignment: CDR1 SGHTA and CDR2 FQGNSA. J gave up 1 base and V 3 bases, and 5 bases lay outside the gene matches. The CDR3 spells CASSFQAGGQETQYF. The CDR3 coding sequence is TGTGCCAGCAGCTTTCAGGCAGGGGGCCAAGAGACCCAGTACTTC.

V is TRBV29-1 and J is TRBJ2-3; 14 bases match TRBD2. Germline V lookup: CDR1 SQVTM, CDR2 ANQGSEA. J gave up 3 bases and V 1 base, and 0 bases lay outside the gene matches. The CDR3 length is 15 residues. CDR3 DNA: TGCAGCGTTGAAGGGACTAGCGGGAGGACAGATACGCAGTATTTT. This sequence encodes CSVEGTSGRTDTQYF.

The V and J genes are TRBV5-1 and TRBJ1-3; D gene ambiguous. The CDR3 loop spans 18 amino acids. Trimming shortened V by 4 bases and J by 4 bases, and 24 bases separated the two germline ends. The germline V gene encodes CDR1 SGHRS and CDR2 YFSETQ. The CDR3 sequence: CASSQTTITAAAGNTIYF. The CDR3 region has the DNA TGCGCCAGCAGCCAGACCACCATTACTGCAGCGGCGGGAAACACCATATATTTT.

The V gene is TRBV30, the J gene TRBJ2-5; 13 nucleotides agree with TRBD2. This CDR3 has 16 amino acids. After removal of 2 bases from V and 5 bases from J, the junction contained 8 bases not matched to a gene. Germline V gene sequence: CDR1 GTSNPN, CDR2 SVGIG (reference sequence). CDR3 residues: CAWSTPGLAGAETQYF. DNA for the CDR3: TGTGCCTGGAGTACCCCCGGACTAGCGGGAGCGGAGACCCAGTACTTC.